These 6 T cell receptor beta chains were all obtained from the same sample, sequenced in a study of shared clonotypes between healthy human individuals (dated by TCRdb to 2018 to 2021). CD8 naive samples were CD45RO-negative cells positively selected for CCR7, giving a CD45RA+CCR7+ population that excluded TemRA cells. Library prep was done by the immunoSEQ multiplex PCR assay. Sourced from immuneACCESS, this table was stored by TCRdb with only in-frame sequences that have V and J called. A share of the clones is absent; for the studies checked, an unresolved V gene accounts for under half, and the remainder has no known explanation. This sample holds about 820,000 clones; over 90% were observed only once. The ten largest clones represent approximately 25% of the sample. The sample comprised naive CD8+ T cells sorted from blood. This sample's cell subset or site label indicates: CD45RA+CCR7+. These receptors all stem from a man aged 30 to 45 in good health.

The chain employs TRBV14 and TRBJ2-1; no reliable D call. The CDR3 runs to 10 residues. Germline CDR1 reads SGHDN; CDR2 reads FVKESK. The V end lost 8 bases, the J end lost 5 bases, and 4 bases lay between the germline ends. The chain's CDR3 is CASQHNEQFF. Written as DNA, the CDR3 is TGTGCCAGCCAACACAATGAGCAGTTCTTC.

The rearrangement uses TRBV28 and TRBJ2-7, with a possible D match to TRBD1 (6 bases). The CDR3 length is 15 residues. Germline V gene data show CDR1 as MDHEN and CDR2 as SYDVKM. With 7 bases removed from V and 2 bases from J, the gap between germline ends came to 18 bases. The CDR3 bases are TGTGCCAGCATACCACAGGGAGAGAGGACCTACGAGCAGTACTTC. Amino acids: CASIPQGERTYEQYF. The complete variable domain, with remaining parts taken from reference TRBV28 and TRBJ2-7, reads DVKVTQSSRYLVKRTGEKVFLECVQDMDHENMFWYRQDPGLGLRLIYFSYDVKMKEKGDIPEGYSVSREKKERFSLILESASTNQTSMYLCASIPQGERTYEQYFGPGTRLTVT.

This rearrangement joins TRBV7-9 to TRBJ2-7; D ambiguous. Germline values: CDR1 SEHNR, CDR2 FQNEAQ (reference sequence). V lost 6 bases and J 1 base, leaving 13 bases between the germline ends. The CDR3 is 14 residues long. Written as DNA, the CDR3 is TGTGCCAGCAGTACAAGGAGTGGTTCCTACGAGCAGTACTTC. Its protein product is CASSTRSGSYEQYF.

V and J are TRBV28 and TRBJ2-7, with D perhaps assigned TRBD1 or TRBD2 (6 bases each). CDR3 length equals 15 residues. The germline V and J ends were trimmed by 8 bases and 0 bases, with 17 bases remaining between them. In germline, CDR1 is MDHEN, CDR2 SYDVKM. The CDR3 spells CASCPTQGLSYEQYF. As DNA, the CDR3 is TGTGCCAGCTGCCCCACACAGGGACTCTCCTACGAGCAGTACTTC.

The CDR3 sequence is CASSPPTSTGELFF. CDR3 coding DNA: TGTGCCAGCAGTCCCCCGACGAGCACCGGGGAGCTGTTTTTT. The V gene is TRBV27, the J gene TRBJ2-2; D is undetermined. CDR3 length equals 14 residues. V was pared by 5 bases and J by 4 bases, with 11 bases between. Per the germline V gene, CDR1 is MNHEY and CDR2 is SMNVEV (reference sequence).

The chain has TRBV9 and TRBJ2-2, with no clear D. The ends were cut back, 7 bases at V and 5 bases at J, with 6 bases in the middle. The V gene's germline CDR1 is SGDLS and CDR2 YYNGEE. This CDR3 has 11 residues. CDR3 bases: TGTGCCAGCCGAAATACCGGGGAGCTGTTTTTT. It codes for CASRNTGELFF.